This TCR beta chain was recorded in a study of control samples from healthy donors and cancer patients. Generated by immunoSEQ multiplex PCR, the TCRdb table keeps only in-frame clones and is missing some. The data hold some 120,000 clones, with roughly 94% observed a single time. Source material: blood. The receptor comes from a man aged 25 to 40 in good health.

The CDR3 region is CASSEHRGGRELFF. The CDR3 DNA is TGTGCCAGCAGTGAACATCGCGGGGGGAGGGAACTGTTTTTT. The rearrangement uses TRBV25-1 and TRBJ1-4, with D maybe TRBD1 (5 bases). Germline assignment: CDR1 MGHDK and CDR2 SYGVNS. CDR3 length: 14 residues. Trimming left V 2 bases short and J 12 bases short, with 16 bases between.